This TCR beta chain was sequenced during a study of shared clonotypes between healthy human individuals. Genomic DNA (from each subset) was split evenly across several immunoSEQ plates. Some clones are missing from TCRdb's copy, which holds only in-frame ones; the method was immunoSEQ multiplex PCR. Among roughly 2,000,000 clones, roughly 95% were seen once, and the ten largest hold 1% to 1.5%. Cells designated naive CD8 were CD45RO-negative and were positively selected for CCR7, with terminally differentiated effector memory CD45RA+ cells excluded. Details on this clone: Its cognate antigen is unknown.

Study-wide results and caveats: Clonotypes shared by all four sorted-subset donors had higher generation probabilities than non-shared clonotypes. Several donors held roughly 5% of naive CD4 clonotypes in common.

This CDR3 contains 16 residues. V was clipped by 7 bases and J by 2 bases, with 19 bases between them. The germline gives CDR1 MNHEY, CDR2 SMNVEV (reference sequence). Sequencing was done on a sample of naive CD8+ T cells sorted from blood. This rearrangement joins TRBV27 to TRBJ2-3; D is uncertain. The TCR originated in a man aged 18 to 29 in good health. For the CDR3, the DNA is TGTGCCAGCACCTCGTTAGACGTCACTGACACAGATACGCAGTATTTT. This codes for CASTSLDVTDTDTQYF.